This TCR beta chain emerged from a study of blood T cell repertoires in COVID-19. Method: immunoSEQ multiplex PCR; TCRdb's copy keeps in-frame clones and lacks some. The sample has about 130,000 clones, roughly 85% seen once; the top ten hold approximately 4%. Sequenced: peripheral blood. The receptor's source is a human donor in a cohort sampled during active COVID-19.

CDR3 DNA sequence: TGTGCCAGCATATCGAGGGACAGGACACTACGGCAGTACGTC. It specifies CASISRDRTLRQYV. The chain joins TRBV3-1 (or the pseudogene TRBV3-2) to TRBJ2-7; 8 nucleotides agree with TRBD1. Trimming at V came to 7 bases and at J to 9 bases, leaving 14 bases not matched to a gene. CDR1 is LGHDT, CDR2 YNNKEL, per germline (reference sequence). The CDR3 covers 14 residues.